The entry that follows covers one TCR beta chain sequence. The antigen it recognizes is unknown. No clone much larger than this one lies a single base away; base qualities are absent. The data were obtained in a study of CD8+CD57+ T cells in acquired aplastic anemia (dated by TCRdb to the late 2010s). General notes on the study: On average, sorted CD4+ and CD8+ cells yielded about 3 ug of extracted DNA, with a range of roughly 0.18 to 30 ug. Healthy donor samples averaged roughly 9.8 million reads for CD4+ and fewer than 12 million for CD8+ cells. Points the paper makes about the study in general: Roughly 30 CD8+ CDR3 sequences were shared between patients and controls but appeared highly expressed in patients and within their immunodominant clones. Patients and healthy controls showed no significant difference in CD8+ Simpson's diversity (P=0.060).

TCR beta VDJ combination and CDR3 sequence profiling used genomic DNA as the template. An Illumina HiSeq 2000 was used for TCR repertoire sequencing. The published analysis was carried out like this. Repertoires were assessed using TRBV/TRBJ rearrangement plots, CDR3 size and DJ length profiles, and Simpson's diversity index. The most abundant DNA sequence in the deep sequencing data was defined as the immunodominant clone. CDR3 amino acid sequences were screened for sharing across subjects and were compared with published repertoires and the VDJdb database. TCRdb applied fastp at Q25 and MiXCR to the public reads, then kept only in-frame beta chains. Entries that share a CDR3 protein sequence are merged under the most common genes and DNA. TCRdb, rather than the study authors, made the V and J calls. Present in this sample are over 150,000 distinct CDR3 sequences, roughly 40% of which were seen just once. The ten largest make up about 1.1% of the sample.

In the study, sorted CD4+ and CD8+ blood T cells from patients with severe aplastic anemia and from healthy subjects underwent deep sequencing of TCR repertoires. Ficoll-Paque density gradient centrifugation was used to isolate peripheral blood mononuclear cells. Before DNA extraction, CD4+ and CD8+ T cells were sorted with FACS or magnetic beads. Sample: sorted CD4+, CD8+, or CD8+CD57+ T cells (not recorded which) from PBMCs. The sequence derives from a human donor in good health.

The CDR3 is CSARGTGGAWAEAFF. The nucleotide sequence is given as TGCAGTGCTAGGGGGACAGGGGGCGCCTGGGCTGAAGCTTTCTTT. This sequence uses TRBV20-1 and TRBJ1-1, and 12 junction bases match TRBD1. Trimming takes 3 bases off V and 6 bases off J; junction bases not matched to a gene: 8. Looking up the germline V gene (reference sequence) yields CDR1 DFQATT and CDR2 SNEGSKA. From its cysteine to its phenylalanine, the CDR3 spans 15 amino acids. Only the CDR3 part of the read is kept: 45 bases, read in frame from the first base.